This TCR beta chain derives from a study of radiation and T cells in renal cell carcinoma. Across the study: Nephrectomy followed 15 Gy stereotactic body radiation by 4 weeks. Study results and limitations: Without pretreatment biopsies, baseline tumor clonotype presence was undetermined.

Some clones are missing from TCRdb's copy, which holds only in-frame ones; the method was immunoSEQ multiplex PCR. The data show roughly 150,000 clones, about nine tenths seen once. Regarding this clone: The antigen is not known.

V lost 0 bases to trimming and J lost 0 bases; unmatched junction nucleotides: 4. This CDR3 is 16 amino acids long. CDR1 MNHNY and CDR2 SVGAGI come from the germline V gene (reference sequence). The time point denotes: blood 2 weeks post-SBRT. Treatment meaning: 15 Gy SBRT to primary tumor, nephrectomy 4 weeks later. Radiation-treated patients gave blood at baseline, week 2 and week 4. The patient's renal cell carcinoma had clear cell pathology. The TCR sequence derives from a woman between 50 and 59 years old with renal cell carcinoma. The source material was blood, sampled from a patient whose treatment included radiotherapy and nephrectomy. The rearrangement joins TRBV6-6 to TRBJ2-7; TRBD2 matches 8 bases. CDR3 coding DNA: TGTGCCAGCAGTTACTCTCGCGGGGGGAGCTCCTACGAGCAGTACTTC. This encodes CASSYSRGGSSYEQYF.